The clone carrying this T cell receptor beta chain has only a few counts. Its target is unknown. The second PCR ran 7 to 11 cycles with a sample-barcoded 5' primer and J-beta primers. Every cDNA was tagged by a template-switch adaptor with 12 random nucleotides. One entry per CDR3 protein, called by TCRdb with MiXCR from the 5' RACE reads. The table includes around 2 million distinct CDR3 sequences, about 39% detected once. This sample stems from a study of blood T cells in healthy people across ages. Looking at the study overall: About one barcoded beta molecule per two T cells came from capture by template switching. Study-level points and caveats: Samples with more naive T cells showed higher observed beta diversity.

This CDR3 is built from 16 residues. Germline V gives CDR1 KGHSH, CDR2 LQKENI. V was shortened by 5 bases and J by 2 bases, with 19 bases between the two germline ends. A minimum of 6 million PBMCs was isolated per sample. The TCR sequence derives from a human donor in good health. Sequences were obtained from blood. This chain uses TRBV18 with TRBJ2-7; a possible D gene is TRBD1 (5 bases). The CDR3 here is CASSGLVQGRPYEQYF. CDR3 sequence (DNA): TGTGCCAGCTCAGGGTTGGTGCAGGGCCGACCCTACGAGCAGTACTTC.